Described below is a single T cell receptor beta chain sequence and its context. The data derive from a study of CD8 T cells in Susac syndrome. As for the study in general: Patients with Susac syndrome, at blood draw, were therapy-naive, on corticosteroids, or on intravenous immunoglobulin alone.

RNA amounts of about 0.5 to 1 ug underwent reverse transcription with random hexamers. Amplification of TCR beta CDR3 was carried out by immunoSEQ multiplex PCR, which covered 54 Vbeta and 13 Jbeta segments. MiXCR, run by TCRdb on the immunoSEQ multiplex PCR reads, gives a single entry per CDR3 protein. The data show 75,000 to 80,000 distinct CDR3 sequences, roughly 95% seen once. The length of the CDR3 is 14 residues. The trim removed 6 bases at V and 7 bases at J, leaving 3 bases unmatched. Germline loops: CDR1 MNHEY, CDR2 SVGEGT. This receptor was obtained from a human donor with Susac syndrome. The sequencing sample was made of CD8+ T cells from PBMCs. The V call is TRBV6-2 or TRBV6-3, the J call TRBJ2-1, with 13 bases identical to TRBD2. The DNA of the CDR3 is TGTGCCAGCAGCTCGACTAGCGGGGGGAATGAGCAGTTCTTC. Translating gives CASSSTSGGNEQFF.